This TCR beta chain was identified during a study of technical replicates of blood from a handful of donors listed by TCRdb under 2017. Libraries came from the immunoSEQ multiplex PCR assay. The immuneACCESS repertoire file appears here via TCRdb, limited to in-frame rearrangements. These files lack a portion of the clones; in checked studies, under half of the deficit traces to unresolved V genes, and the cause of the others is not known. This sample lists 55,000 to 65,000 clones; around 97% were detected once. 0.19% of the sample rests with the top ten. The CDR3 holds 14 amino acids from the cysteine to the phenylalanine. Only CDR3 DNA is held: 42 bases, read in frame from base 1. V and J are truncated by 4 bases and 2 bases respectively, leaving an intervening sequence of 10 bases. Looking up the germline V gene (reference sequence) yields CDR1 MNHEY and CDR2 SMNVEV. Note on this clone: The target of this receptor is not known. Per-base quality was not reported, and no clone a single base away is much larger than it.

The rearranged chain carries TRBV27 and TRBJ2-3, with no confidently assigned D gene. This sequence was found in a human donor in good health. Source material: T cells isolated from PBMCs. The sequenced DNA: TGTGCCAGCAGTTCCTATCATCTCACAGATACGCAGTATTTT. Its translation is CASSSYHLTDTQYF.